The present T cell receptor beta chain was sequenced within a study of neoadjuvant nivolumab and ipilimumab in lung cancer. Whole-study results and caveats: TCR receptors were sequenced in few samples. Pretherapy blood TCR richness correlated positively with resected tumor richness. Only two of four nivolumab-treated tumors gained richness and clonality by surgery.

TCRdb's table, derived via immunoSEQ multiplex PCR, lists solely in-frame clones and lacks some. The sample carries under 15,000 clones, approximately 68% recorded once. This CDR3 is built from 14 residues. Deletions cut 0 bases from V and 6 bases from J, with 14 bases between. Per germline, CDR1 GTSNPN and CDR2 SVGIG (reference sequence). This clone showed up just a few times. The antigen is unknown. The sequenced sample was peripheral blood, obtained after neoadjuvant nivolumab, alone or with ipilimumab, at or shortly before surgery. This chain links TRBV30 with TRBJ2-5; possibly TRBD1 for D (5 bases). The receptor was derived from an adult with non-small cell lung cancer. CDR3 sequence (DNA): TGTGCCTGGAGTGTCCAATCCAGGGTCAAGACCCAGTACTTC. Its protein is CAWSVQSRVKTQYF. Together with reference TRBV30 and TRBJ2-5, the CDR3 gives the full variable domain: SQTIHQWPATLVQPVGSPLSLECTVEGTSNPNLYWYRQAAGRGLQLLFYSVGIGQISSEVPQNLSASRPQDRQFILSSKKLLLSDSGFYLCAWSVQSRVKTQYFGPGTRLLVL.